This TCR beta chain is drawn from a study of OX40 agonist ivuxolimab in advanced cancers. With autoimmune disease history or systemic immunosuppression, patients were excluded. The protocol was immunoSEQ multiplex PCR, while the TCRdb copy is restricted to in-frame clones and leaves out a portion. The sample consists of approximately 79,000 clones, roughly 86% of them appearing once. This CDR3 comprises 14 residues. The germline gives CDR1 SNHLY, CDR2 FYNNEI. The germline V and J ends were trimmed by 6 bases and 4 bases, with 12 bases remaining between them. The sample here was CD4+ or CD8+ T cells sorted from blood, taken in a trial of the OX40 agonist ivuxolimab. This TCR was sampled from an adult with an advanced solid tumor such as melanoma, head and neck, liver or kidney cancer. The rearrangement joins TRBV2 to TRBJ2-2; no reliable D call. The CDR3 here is CASSLWQTTGELFF. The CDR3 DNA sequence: TGTGCCAGCAGCCTTTGGCAGACCACCGGGGAGCTGTTTTTT.